This entry lists 18 T cell receptor beta chains sequenced from one sample in a study of CXCR3-negative and CXCR3-positive naive CD8 T cells. Through 5' RACE with UMI labels, the TRB cDNA libraries were prepared. TCRdb re-called the 5' RACE reads, yielding one record per CDR3 amino acid sequence without DNA. The table lists about 120,000 distinct CDR3 sequences. Sequencing input: naive CXCR3- CD8+ T cells from blood. Subset reported: CD45RO-CCR7+CD27+CD95- naive CD8+ T cells lacking CXCR3 (TNR3-). These receptors originate from a human donor in good health. Some clones in this sample may be carry-over from other donors' samples.

The rearrangement uses TRBV29-1 and TRBJ2-7. The CDR3 runs to 13 residues. Germline CDR1 is SQVTM and CDR2 is ANQGSEA. The CDR3 loop is CSVEDRDSYEQYF.

The V gene is TRBV19, the J gene TRBJ2-3; without DNA, the TCRdb call of TRBD2 cannot be checked. Germline CDR1 and CDR2: LNHDA and SQIVND (reference sequence). The CDR3 contains 16 residues. The CDR3 reads CASSIGAGGTGDTQYF. Complete variable domain (other parts from reference TRBV19 and TRBJ2-3): DGGITQSPKYLFRKEGQNVTLSCEQNLNHDAMYWYRQDPGQGLRLIYYSQIVNDFQKGDIAEGYSVSREKKESFPLTVTSAQKNPTAFYLCASSIGAGGTGDTQYFGPGTRLTVL.

This chain uses TRBV5-1 with TRBJ2-7. The CDR3 runs to 13 residues. CDR1 and CDR2 from the germline V gene are SGHRS and YFSETQ. The CDR3 sequence is CASSLGVNYEQYF. The variable domain in full, with the rest retrieved from reference TRBV5-1 and TRBJ2-7, is KAGVTQTPRYLIKTRGQQVTLSCSPISGHRSVSWYQQTPGQGLQFLFEYFSETQRNKGNFPGRFSGRQFSNSRSEMNVSTLELGDSALYLCASSLGVNYEQYFGPGTRLTVT.

The chain recombines TRBV6-1 with TRBJ2-2. CDR1 and CDR2 from the germline V gene are MNHNS and SASEGT. The CDR3 is 13 amino acids. The CDR3 spells CASRELNTGELFF.

The gene calls are TRBV29-1 and TRBJ2-6. The CDR3 runs to 14 residues. Germline loops: CDR1 SQVTM, CDR2 ANQGSEA. The CDR3 spells CSVGTPSGANVLTF.

The chain is built from TRBV27 and TRBJ2-2. Germline V gives CDR1 MNHEY, CDR2 SMNVEV (reference sequence). The CDR3 is 15 residues long. The CDR3 sequence is CASSYRTTNTGELFF.

The chain couples TRBV5-1 to TRBJ1-2; TCRdb proposes TRBD1, but this gene call is untestable without DNA. The CDR3 covers 14 residues. Germline V lookup: CDR1 SGHRS, CDR2 YFSETQ. CDR3 residues: CASSLELTGVGYTF.

J is TRBJ2-3 and V is TRBV14; the TRBD1 assignment by TCRdb is unverifiable without DNA. This CDR3 is built from 14 residues. Germline V CDR1 and CDR2: SGHDN, FVKESK. The CDR3 loop is CASSQDGGGDTQYF.

The chain uses TRBV4-3 and TRBJ1-4; TCRdb indicates TRBD1, and absent DNA this call remains unverified. The CDR3 length is 18 residues. Germline CDR1 reads LGHNA; CDR2 reads YSLEER. This chain's CDR3 is CASSQDSVLNHPSEKLFF.

The chain is built from TRBV20-1 and TRBJ2-5. Germline-derived CDR1 and CDR2 are DFQATT and SNEGSKA (reference sequence). The CDR3 has 13 residues. The CDR3 is CSASDDYQETQYF.

This chain connects TRBV29-1 to TRBJ1-1. This CDR3 comprises 11 residues. Germline CDR1 is SQVTM and CDR2 is ANQGSEA. CDR3 sequence: CSVGGGTEAFF.

The rearrangement uses TRBV20-1 and TRBJ1-1; the D gene TCRdb calls, TRBD1, cannot be checked with no DNA. CDR1 is DFQATT and CDR2 is SNEGSKA in the germline V gene (reference sequence). This CDR3 comprises 13 residues. CDR3 loop: CSARPLMNTEAFF.

The chain combines TRBV4-2 with TRBJ2-3; the TCRdb call, TRBD2, lacks DNA for checking. The CDR3 runs 18 residues. Looked up from germline, CDR1 is LGHNA and CDR2 is YNFKEQ. CDR3 sequence reads: CASSQGLAGGTSTDTQYF.

This chain connects TRBV19 to TRBJ2-1. Germline V lookup: CDR1 LNHDA, CDR2 SQIVND (reference sequence). The CDR3 spans 14 residues. Here the CDR3 reads CASSLRTRHNEQFF. The full variable domain, with the rest looked up from reference TRBV19 and TRBJ2-1, is DGGITQSPKYLFRKEGQNVTLSCEQNLNHDAMYWYRQDPGQGLRLIYYSQIVNDFQKGDIAEGYSVSREKKESFPLTVTSAQKNPTAFYLCASSLRTRHNEQFFGPGTRLTVL.

The genes are TRBV28 and TRBJ2-7; TCRdb names TRBD1, which stays unverified in the absence of DNA. This CDR3 comprises 15 residues. Germline loops: CDR1 MDHEN, CDR2 SYDVKM. CDR3: CASSSPGITPYEQYF.

The chain links TRBV29-1 to TRBJ2-5; there is no DNA to check the TCRdb D call of TRBD1. CDR1 is SQVTM, CDR2 ANQGSEA, per germline. The CDR3 length is 12 residues. CDR3 residues: CSVEGAGETQYF.

The chain couples TRBV28 to TRBJ2-2; TCRdb's D call, TRBD2, is unchecked because there is no DNA. Germline CDR1 MDHEN, CDR2 SYDVKM. The CDR3 runs to 17 residues. The CDR3 is CASSRRLAGVGYGELFF. Together with reference TRBV28 and TRBJ2-2, the CDR3 gives the full variable domain: DVKVTQSSRYLVKRTGEKVFLECVQDMDHENMFWYRQDPGLGLRLIYFSYDVKMKEKGDIPEGYSVSREKKERFSLILESASTNQTSMYLCASSRRLAGVGYGELFFGEGSRLTVL.

This chain links TRBV7-9 with TRBJ2-1. This CDR3 is built from 14 residues. CDR1 is SEHNR and CDR2 is FQNEAQ in the germline V gene (reference sequence). The CDR3 spells CASRKVSSYNEQFF.